This TCR beta chain was recorded in a study of CD8 T cells in Susac syndrome. Sequencing of TCR beta was undertaken in CD8+ and CD4+ T cells derived from blood. The CD8+ and CD4+ T cells were isolated magnetically using a negative isolation approach, whereas the TEMRA cells were enriched by FACS. This CDR3 is 14 amino acids long. Germline values: CDR1 LNHNV, CDR2 YYDKDF (reference sequence). Trimming stripped 0 bases from V and 7 bases from J, with 13 bases between. This clonotype was observed a handful of times. The authors reverse transcribed roughly 0.5 to 1 ug RNA with random hexamers. The immunoSEQ assay covered 54 Vbeta and 13 Jbeta segments for CDR3. One entry per CDR3 protein, called by TCRdb with MiXCR from the immunoSEQ multiplex PCR reads. The repertoire holds 120,000 or so distinct CDR3 sequences, with about 92% as singletons.

The sample taken for sequencing was CD4+ T cells from PBMCs. This clonotype was sampled from a human donor with multiple sclerosis. V and J are TRBV15 and TRBJ2-7, with D possibly TRBD2 on 7 matching bases. The CDR3 DNA reads as TGTGCCACCAGCAGAGATGCGGGGGCTCTAGAGCAGTACTTC. It yields the protein CATSRDAGALEQYF.